This entry describes one T cell receptor beta chain. The data are from a study of cytomegalovirus exposure and HLA in healthy donors. This CDR3 is built from 16 residues. V was trimmed by 4 bases and J by 4 bases, leaving 19 bases between them. Germline lookup yields CDR1 MNHEY and CDR2 SMNVEV (reference sequence). Primers: 60 Vbeta forward and 13 Jbeta reverse. The method was immunoSEQ multiplex PCR; TCRdb's version includes in-frame clones alone and lacks a portion of them. The data hold about 140,000 clones, with about 81% observed a single time. This TCR was recovered from a man aged 25-45 years in good health and CMV-seronegative. Sequences were obtained from PBMCs. The chain combines TRBV27 with TRBJ1-2; D unclear. The CDR3 spells CASSSSGRQRIYGYTF. In DNA form, the CDR3 reads TGTGCCAGCAGTTCCTCCGGGAGGCAGCGGATCTATGGCTACACCTTC.